These 3 T cell receptor beta chains originate from one sample sequenced in a study of blood T cell repertoires in COVID-19. TCRdb's table, derived via immunoSEQ multiplex PCR, lists solely in-frame clones and lacks some. The sample lists a few hundred thousand clones, 88% occurring once. The specimen was PBMCs or T cells enriched from blood (not recorded which). These TCRs come from a woman aged 25 to 39 who had been exposed to COVID-19.

The rearrangement uses TRBV10-3 and TRBJ2-2; TRBD2 matches at 10 bases. Germline V gives CDR1 ENHRY, CDR2 SYGVKD. The CDR3 extends over 14 amino acids. The V gene end was trimmed by 6 bases and the J gene end by 5 bases; junction bases not matched to a gene: 3. CDR3 sequence (DNA): TGTGCCATCAGCGGACTAGCGGAGACCGGGGAGCTGTTTTTT. Its protein product is CAISGLAETGELFF.

The V and J genes are TRBV11-2 and TRBJ2-7; 7 nucleotides agree with TRBD1. The germline CDR1 and CDR2 sequences are SGHAT and FQNNGV. The CDR3 is made up of 16 amino acids. V lost 1 base and J lost 0; bases outside the gene matches: 6. This CDR3 reads CASSLGRGPSSYEQYF. In nucleotides, the CDR3 is TGTGCCAGCAGCTTAGGAAGGGGGCCGAGCTCCTACGAGCAGTACTTC.

The chain carries TRBV28 and TRBJ2-2, with 7 bases lining up with TRBD2. V dropped 6 bases and J dropped 7; count of bases not matched to a gene: 8. The CDR3 spans 14 residues. Germline CDR1 reads MDHEN; CDR2 reads SYDVKM. CDR3: CASRVVGGSGELFF. CDR3 coding DNA: TGTGCCAGCAGAGTAGTCGGGGGGAGCGGGGAGCTGTTTTTT. The whole variable domain, filled in from reference TRBV28 and TRBJ2-2, reads DVKVTQSSRYLVKRTGEKVFLECVQDMDHENMFWYRQDPGLGLRLIYFSYDVKMKEKGDIPEGYSVSREKKERFSLILESASTNQTSMYLCASRVVGGSGELFFGEGSRLTVL.